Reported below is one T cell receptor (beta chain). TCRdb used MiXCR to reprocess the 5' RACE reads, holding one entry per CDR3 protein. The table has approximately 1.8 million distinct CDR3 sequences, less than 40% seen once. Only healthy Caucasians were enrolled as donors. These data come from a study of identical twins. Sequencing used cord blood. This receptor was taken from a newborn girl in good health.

CDR3 in DNA: TGTGCCAGCAGTCCCTGGGGGGGTAAGGCCGGGGAGCTGTTTTTT. Translating it yields CASSPWGGKAGELFF. The V and J genes are TRBV6-6 and TRBJ2-2; 7 nucleotides line up with TRBD2. The CDR3 covers 15 residues. The germline CDR1 and CDR2 sequences are MNHNY and SVGAGI (reference sequence). V lost 5 bases, J lost 6 bases, and 9 bases stayed unmatched.